These T cell receptor beta chains were read from a single sample in a study of long-term antiretroviral therapy in people with HIV. The assay was immunoSEQ multiplex PCR, and TCRdb's table has in-frame clones only and misses some. This sample has tens of thousands of clones; 95% occur once, and the top ten carry approximately 2.8%. The specimen was unsorted PBMCs, collected 5.3 years after starting antiretroviral therapy. These receptors were obtained from a man in his forties or fifties with HIV. Both conserved end residues are part of each CDR3. D genes are given only for firm matches. Clone size, where shown, is once, few, many, or a class for clones that have expanded.

V	J	D	size	DNA	CDR3
TRBV27	TRBJ2-2	TRBD1	-	TGTGCCAGCACCCCCAACCAGGGGGCAGGGGGGGAGCTGTTTTTT	CASTPNQGAGGELFF
TRBV15	TRBJ2-7	TRBD2	few	TGTGCCACCAGCCCGGGGGGCTCCTACGAGCAGTACTTC	CATSPGGSYEQYF
TRBV12-5	TRBJ1-2	TRBD1	once	TGTGCTAGTGGTTTGGTAAAGGGGGCGGCTGGCTACACCTTC	CASGLVKGAAGYTF
TRBV7-9	TRBJ1-1	-	once	TGTGCCAGCAGCTTAGGGGGGACCACTGAAGCTTTCTTT	CASSLGGTTEAFF
TRBV6-5	TRBJ2-7	-	-	TGTGCCAGCAGTGGGGACTCCTACGAGCAGTACTTC	CASSGDSYEQYF
TRBV4-3	TRBJ2-6	-	-	TGCGCCAGCAGCCCCTCAGGGGACGGGGCCAACGTCCTGACTTTC	CASSPSGDGANVLTF
TRBV4-3	TRBJ2-3	-	-	TGCGCCAGCAGCCGAGGTCAGGGGTCAGATACGCAGTATTTT	CASSRGQGSDTQYF
TRBV4-1	TRBJ1-4	-	-	TGCGCCAGCAGCCACCGGGACACTGGTGAAAAACTGTTTTTT	CASSHRDTGEKLFF
TRBV15	TRBJ1-2	TRBD1	-	TGTGCCACCAGCAGAGCCCCGGGACAGGGGGCGTATGGCTACACCTTC	CATSRAPGQGAYGYTF
TRBV5-1	TRBJ2-7	-	-	TGCGCCAGCAGCTTGGACAGGACCTACGAGCAGTACTTC	CASSLDRTYEQYF
TRBV5-4	TRBJ2-1	TRBD2	-	TGTGCCAGCAGCTTGGTAGCGGGGGGGAACAATGAGCAGTTCTTC	CASSLVAGGNNEQFF
TRBV7-4	TRBJ2-3	TRBD2	-	TGTGCCAGCAGCTTAGATGGGACTAGCGGGGGGGCGATGAGCACAGATACGCAGTATTTT	CASSLDGTSGGAMSTDTQYF